This T cell receptor beta chain derives from a study of shared clonotypes between healthy human individuals. Broader study findings: The study generally estimated greater richness for naive than memory subsets.

The method was immunoSEQ multiplex PCR; TCRdb's version includes in-frame clones alone and lacks a portion of them. This table holds fewer than 3 million clones, just under 95% found once. The CDR3 length is 14 residues. V lost 0 bases to trimming and J lost 8 bases, with 13 bases between them. CDR1 SGHTA and CDR2 FQGNSA come from the germline V gene. Points on this clone: Its target is not known.

The sample was naive CD4+ T cells from PBMCs. Indicated subset: CD45RA+ positively selected. The chain carries TRBV7-2 and TRBJ1-2; D is possibly TRBD1 (6 bases). This TCR came from a man younger than 35 in good health. Some clones in this sample may be carry-over from other donors' samples. CDR3 protein: CASSLAPGAGGYTF. The CDR3 nucleotides read TGTGCCAGCAGCTTAGCGCCAGGGGCGGGGGGCTACACCTTC.